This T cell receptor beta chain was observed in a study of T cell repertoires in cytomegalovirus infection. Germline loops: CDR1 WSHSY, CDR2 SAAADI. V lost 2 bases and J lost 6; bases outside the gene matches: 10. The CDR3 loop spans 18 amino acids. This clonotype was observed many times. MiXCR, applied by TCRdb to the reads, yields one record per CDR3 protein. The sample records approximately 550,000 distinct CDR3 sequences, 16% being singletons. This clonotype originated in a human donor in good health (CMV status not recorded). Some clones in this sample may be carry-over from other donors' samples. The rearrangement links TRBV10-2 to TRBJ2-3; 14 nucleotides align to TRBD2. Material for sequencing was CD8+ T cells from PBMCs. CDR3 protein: CASSEPVRTSGGPDTQYF. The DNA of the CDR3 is TGCGCCAGCAGTGAGCCTGTACGGACTAGCGGGGGGCCGGATACGCAGTATTTT.